These 15 T cell receptor beta chains were sequenced from one sample in a study of shared clonotypes between healthy human individuals. Data came from immunoSEQ multiplex PCR; TCRdb stores just in-frame clones and leaves some out. The sample includes 2 million to 2.5 million clones, 95% of them seen just once. Material: naive CD4+ T cells sorted from blood. The subset was: CD45RA+ positively selected. These receptors were obtained from a young man in good health.

A word on this clone: This same CDR3 is encoded by further DNA sequences in the sample. The chain joins TRBV20-1 to TRBJ2-5; possibly TRBD1 for D (5 bases). V lost 3 bases and J 5 bases, leaving 7 bases between the germline ends. The CDR3 spans 11 residues. The germline V gene encodes CDR1 DFQATT and CDR2 SNEGSKA (reference sequence). This CDR3 reads CSASPGETQYF. CDR3 DNA: TGCAGTGCTAGCCCAGGGGAGACCCAGTACTTC.

The chain links TRBV6-6 to TRBJ1-2; D is perhaps TRBD1 (5 bases). Trimming pared 6 bases from V and 2 bases from J, leaving 16 bases between. This CDR3 comprises 15 residues. The germline CDR1 and CDR2 sequences are MNHNY and SVGAGI (reference sequence). CDR3 in amino acids: CASSRILGENYGYTF. CDR3 in DNA: TGTGCCAGCAGCCGTATTCTGGGGGAGAACTATGGCTACACCTTC.

The rearrangement uses TRBV18 and TRBJ1-1; the D is unclear. The V gene's germline CDR1 is KGHSH and CDR2 LQKENI. V dropped 3 bases and J dropped 10 bases, with 15 bases sitting between them. CDR3 length equals 13 residues. This chain's CDR3 is CASSPPVLSGAFF. The DNA of the CDR3 is TGTGCCAGCTCACCCCCAGTCTTAAGCGGAGCTTTCTTT.

The chain couples TRBV7-9 to TRBJ2-7; D is unresolved. V lost 7 bases and J 5 bases, leaving 15 bases between the germline ends. This CDR3 comprises 13 residues. CDR1 is SEHNR and CDR2 is FQNEAQ in the germline V gene (reference sequence). CDR3 amino acids: CASTTSPRDEQYF. CDR3 DNA sequence: TGTGCCAGCACCACCTCTCCCCGGGACGAGCAGTACTTC. Variable domain in full (rest from reference TRBV7-9 and TRBJ2-7): DTGVSQNPRHKITKRGQNVTFRCDPISEHNRLYWYRQTLGQGPEFLTYFQNEAQLEKSRLLSDRFSAERPKGSFSTLEIQRTEQGDSAMYLCASTTSPRDEQYFGPGTRLTVT.

V and J are TRBV7-2 and TRBJ2-6; 10 nucleotides align to TRBD1. From germline, CDR1 is SGHTA and CDR2 FQGNSA. The CDR3 has 17 amino acids. Trimming cost V 2 bases and J 3 bases; bases outside gene matches: 4. CDR3 nucleotides: TGTGCCAGCAGCTTATCGACAGGGGGCTTTGGGGCCAACGTCCTGACTTTC. It codes for CASSLSTGGFGANVLTF.

The gene calls are TRBV16 and TRBJ1-5; possible D gene TRBD1, 5 bases. Germline V lookup: CDR1 KGHSY, CDR2 FQNENV. Trimming stripped 0 bases from V and 1 base from J, with 10 bases between. The CDR3 is made up of 16 amino acids. CDR3 nucleotides: TGTGCCAGCAGCCAATCGGTTCGGGGGAGCAATCAGCCCCAGCATTTT. Amino acids: CASSQSVRGSNQPQHF.

CDR3 sequence (DNA): TGTGCCAGCACCCGAGTGGGGAACACTGAAGCTTTCTTT. Amino acid sequence: CASTRVGNTEAFF. The J gene is TRBJ1-1, the V gene TRBV2; D not certain. The CDR3 consists of 13 residues. Trimming left V 7 bases short and J 1 base short, with 10 bases between. Germline CDR1 reads SNHLY; CDR2 reads FYNNEI.

The chain uses TRBV12-5 and TRBJ2-7; 10 bases are shared with TRBD2. CDR3 length equals 17 residues. CDR1 and CDR2 (germline): LGHNT, FRNRAP. V shed 0 bases and J 1 base; nucleotides not matched to a gene: 6. CDR3 sequence: CASGLVLVAGGSYEQYF. Written as DNA, the CDR3 is TGTGCTAGTGGTTTGGTACTCGTAGCGGGAGGATCCTACGAGCAGTACTTC.

The chain is built from TRBV18 and TRBJ2-2, with a possible D match to TRBD2 (5 bases). This CDR3 has 13 residues. The ends were cut back, 3 bases at V and 8 bases at J, with 10 bases in the middle. Germline V gene sequence: CDR1 KGHSH, CDR2 LQKENI. CDR3 DNA: TGTGCCAGCTCACCCCCCGGAGGTGGGGAGCTGTTTTTT. It specifies CASSPPGGGELFF.

The chain employs TRBV5-6 and TRBJ1-3; 7 bases agree with TRBD1. Germline loops: CDR1 SGHDT, CDR2 YYEEEE. The V and J ends lost 4 bases and 2 bases, in that order; junction bases with no gene match: 6. This CDR3 is 15 amino acids long. The CDR3 region is CASSRGRFPGNTIYF. CDR3 nucleotides: TGTGCCAGCAGCAGGGGGCGATTCCCTGGAAACACCATATATTTT.

V is TRBV10-3 and J is TRBJ1-3; possible D gene TRBD1, 5 bases. The CDR3 covers 17 residues. CDR1 is ENHRY and CDR2 is SYGVKD in the germline V gene. V gave up 0 bases and J gave up 5 bases, with 17 bases separating them. The CDR3: CAISESGTQTLRNTIYF. Here the CDR3 DNA reads TGTGCCATCAGTGAGTCGGGGACCCAAACCCTCCGAAACACCATATATTTT.

The J gene is TRBJ2-7, the V gene TRBV5-1; D is possibly TRBD1 or TRBD2 (5 bases each). The CDR3 length is 16 residues. V lost 0 bases and J 2 bases, leaving 15 bases between the germline ends. The germline V gene has CDR1 SGHRS and CDR2 YFSETQ. CDR3 nucleotide sequence: TGCGCCAGCAGCTTGGGGGAGAAGGCAGGGCCCTACGAGCAGTACTTC. This gives the protein CASSLGEKAGPYEQYF.

Note on this clone: The sample has other DNA sequences that encode this CDR3 too. The chain couples TRBV7-3 to TRBJ2-3; the D gene is possibly TRBD2 (6 bases). The CDR3 has 14 residues. Germline CDR1 is SGHTA and CDR2 is FQGTGA. V was trimmed by 5 bases and J by 0 bases, leaving 9 bases between them. CDR3 coding DNA: TGTGCCAGCAGCCCGGGACTGAGCACAGATACGCAGTATTTT. This sequence encodes CASSPGLSTDTQYF.

The chain links TRBV7-3 to TRBJ1-2, with unresolved D. CDR1 is SGHTA, CDR2 FQGTGA, per germline. The CDR3 totals 14 residues. Trimming removed 1 base from V and 3 bases from J, with 9 bases in between. The CDR3 loop is CASSLSPDHYGYTF. CDR3 sequence (DNA): TGTGCCAGCAGCTTAAGTCCGGACCACTATGGCTACACCTTC.

The chain employs TRBV9 and TRBJ2-3; 12 nucleotides line up with TRBD2. This CDR3 is 19 amino acids long. The junction had 12 bases not matched to a gene; V was cut back by 4 bases and J by 0 bases. Germline loops: CDR1 SGDLS, CDR2 YYNGEE. CDR3 in amino acids: CASSPQGLAGGLSTDTQYF. DNA of the CDR3: TGTGCCAGCAGCCCCCAGGGGCTAGCGGGAGGGCTGAGCACAGATACGCAGTATTTT.